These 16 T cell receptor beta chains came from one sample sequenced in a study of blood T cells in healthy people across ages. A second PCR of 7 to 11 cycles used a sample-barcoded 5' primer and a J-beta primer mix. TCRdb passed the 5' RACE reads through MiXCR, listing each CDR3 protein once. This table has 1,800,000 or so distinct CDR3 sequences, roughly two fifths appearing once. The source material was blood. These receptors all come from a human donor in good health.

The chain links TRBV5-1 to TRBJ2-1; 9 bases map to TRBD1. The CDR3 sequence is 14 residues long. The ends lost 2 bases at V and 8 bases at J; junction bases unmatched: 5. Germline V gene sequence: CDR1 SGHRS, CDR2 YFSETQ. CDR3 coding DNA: TGCGCCAGCAGCTTCGTGGACAGGGGATATGAGCAGTTCTTC. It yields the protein CASSFVDRGYEQFF.

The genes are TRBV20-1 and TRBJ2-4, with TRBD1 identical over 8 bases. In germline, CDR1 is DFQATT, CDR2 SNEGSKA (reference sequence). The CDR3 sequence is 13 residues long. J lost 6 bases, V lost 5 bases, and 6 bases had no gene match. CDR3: CSADRGYGNIQYF. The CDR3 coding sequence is TGCAGTGCTGACAGGGGATACGGAAACATTCAGTACTTC.

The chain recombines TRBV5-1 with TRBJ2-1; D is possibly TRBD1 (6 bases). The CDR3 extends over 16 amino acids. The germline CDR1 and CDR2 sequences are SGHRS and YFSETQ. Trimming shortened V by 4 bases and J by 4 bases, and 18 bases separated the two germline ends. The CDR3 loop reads CASSRAERGHYNEQFF. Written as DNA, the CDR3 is TGCGCCAGCAGCCGGGCGGAAAGGGGACATTACAATGAGCAGTTCTTC.

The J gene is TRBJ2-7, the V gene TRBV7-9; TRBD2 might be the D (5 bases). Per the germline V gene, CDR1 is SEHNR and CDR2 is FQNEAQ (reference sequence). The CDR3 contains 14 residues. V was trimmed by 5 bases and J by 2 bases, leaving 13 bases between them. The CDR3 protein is CASSPREGPYEQYF. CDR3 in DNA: TGTGCCAGCAGCCCCCGGGAAGGACCCTACGAGCAGTACTTC.

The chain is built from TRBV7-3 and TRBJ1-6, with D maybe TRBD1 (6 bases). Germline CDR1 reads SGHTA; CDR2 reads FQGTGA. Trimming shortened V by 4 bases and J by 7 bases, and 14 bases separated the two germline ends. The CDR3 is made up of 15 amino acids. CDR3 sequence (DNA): TGTGCCAGCAGCTCCCTGTCCAGGGGAAATTCACCCCTCCACTTT. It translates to CASSSLSRGNSPLHF.

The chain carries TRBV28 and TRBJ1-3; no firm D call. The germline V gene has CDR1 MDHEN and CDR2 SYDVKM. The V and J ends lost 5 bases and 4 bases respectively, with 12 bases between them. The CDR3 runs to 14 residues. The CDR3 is CASSPLLGGNTIYF. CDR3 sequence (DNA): TGTGCCAGCAGTCCCCTGTTGGGGGGAAACACCATATATTTT.

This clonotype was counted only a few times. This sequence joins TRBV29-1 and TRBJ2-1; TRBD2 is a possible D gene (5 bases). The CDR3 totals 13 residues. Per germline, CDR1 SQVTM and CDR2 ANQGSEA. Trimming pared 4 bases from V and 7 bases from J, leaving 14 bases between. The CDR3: CSVGYSEGNEQFF. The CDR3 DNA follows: TGCAGCGTTGGTTACAGCGAGGGAAATGAGCAGTTCTTC.

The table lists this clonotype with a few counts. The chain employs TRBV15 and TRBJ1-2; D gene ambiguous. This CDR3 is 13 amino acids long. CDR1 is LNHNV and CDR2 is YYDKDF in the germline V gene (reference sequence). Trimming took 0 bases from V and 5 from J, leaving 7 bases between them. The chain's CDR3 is CATSRDFGYGYTF. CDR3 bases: TGTGCCACCAGCAGAGATTTCGGATATGGCTACACCTTC.

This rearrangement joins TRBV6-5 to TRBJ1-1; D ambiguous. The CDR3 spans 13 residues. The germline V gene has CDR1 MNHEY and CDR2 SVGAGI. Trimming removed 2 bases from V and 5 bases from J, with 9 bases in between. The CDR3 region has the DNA TGTGCCAGCAGTTACGGCGCAGGAACTGAAGCTTTCTTT. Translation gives CASSYGAGTEAFF.

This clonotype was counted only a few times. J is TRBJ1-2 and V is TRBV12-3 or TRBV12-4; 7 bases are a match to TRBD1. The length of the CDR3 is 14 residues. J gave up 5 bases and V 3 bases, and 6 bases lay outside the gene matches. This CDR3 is CASSLSGTVYGYTF. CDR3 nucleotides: TGTGCCAGCAGTTTGTCCGGGACAGTGTATGGCTACACCTTC.

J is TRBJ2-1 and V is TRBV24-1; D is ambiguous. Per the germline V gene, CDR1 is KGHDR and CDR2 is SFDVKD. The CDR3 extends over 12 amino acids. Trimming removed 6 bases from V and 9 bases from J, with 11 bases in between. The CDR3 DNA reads TGTGCCACCAGTCGGCGGAGTGGTGAGCAGTTCTTC. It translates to CATSRRSGEQFF.

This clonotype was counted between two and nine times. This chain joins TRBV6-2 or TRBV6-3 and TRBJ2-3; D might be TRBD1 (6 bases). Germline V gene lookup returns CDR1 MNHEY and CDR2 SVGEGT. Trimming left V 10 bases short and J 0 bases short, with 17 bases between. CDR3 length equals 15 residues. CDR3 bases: TGTGCCACCGAAGGGGGATTCCTTAGCACAGATACGCAGTATTTT. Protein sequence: CATEGGFLSTDTQYF.

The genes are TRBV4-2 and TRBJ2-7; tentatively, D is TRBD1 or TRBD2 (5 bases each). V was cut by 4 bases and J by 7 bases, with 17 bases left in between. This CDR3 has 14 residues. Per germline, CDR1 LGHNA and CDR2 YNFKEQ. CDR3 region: CASSRDLSYNEQYF. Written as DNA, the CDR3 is TGTGCCAGCAGCCGGGACCTTAGCTACAATGAGCAGTACTTC.

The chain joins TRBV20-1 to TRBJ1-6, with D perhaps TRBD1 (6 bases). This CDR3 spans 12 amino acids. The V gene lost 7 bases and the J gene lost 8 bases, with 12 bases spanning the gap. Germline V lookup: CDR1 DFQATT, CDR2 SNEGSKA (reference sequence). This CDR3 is CSGGGLDSPLHF. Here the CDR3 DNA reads TGCAGTGGGGGGGGCTTGGATTCACCCCTCCACTTT.

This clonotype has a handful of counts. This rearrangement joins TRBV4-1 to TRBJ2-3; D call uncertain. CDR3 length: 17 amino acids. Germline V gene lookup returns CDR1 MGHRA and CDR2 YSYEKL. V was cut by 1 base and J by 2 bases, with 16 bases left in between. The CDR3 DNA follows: TGCGCCAGCAGCCAAGTCTGGGCCCCACTCGTCACAGATACGCAGTATTTT. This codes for CASSQVWAPLVTDTQYF.

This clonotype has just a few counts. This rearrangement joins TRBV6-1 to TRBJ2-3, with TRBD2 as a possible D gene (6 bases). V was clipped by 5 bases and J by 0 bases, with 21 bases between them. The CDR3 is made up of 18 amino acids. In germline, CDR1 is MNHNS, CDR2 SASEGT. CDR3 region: CASSSTVAGRSSTDTQYF. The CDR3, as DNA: TGTGCCAGCAGTAGCACGGTGGCGGGGCGATCTAGCACAGATACGCAGTATTTT.